This T cell receptor (beta chain) was recorded in a study of T cell repertoires in ileal Crohn's disease. Study results and limitations: Clonal expansions were more frequent in active smokers than non-smokers at surgery. Sorted CD8 T cells held more high-frequency clones than CD4.

This clone was detected only once. Its target is unknown. TCRB immunosequencing input was around 540 nanograms of biopsy DNA per sample. Using immunoSEQ multiplex PCR, the repertoire was profiled, and TCRdb retains in-frame clones only, with some absent. The data contain roughly 16,000 clones, about 93% of them singletons. The receptor was isolated from an adult with Crohn's disease. The sample was ileal tissue.

The CDR3 region is CASSETSGGAYEQFF. In DNA, the CDR3 is TGTGCCAGCAGTGAAACTAGCGGGGGGGCCTATGAGCAGTTCTTC. The V gene is TRBV6-1, the J gene TRBJ2-1; 13 bases are shared with TRBD2. The CDR3 length is 15 residues. CDR1 and CDR2 from the germline V gene are MNHNS and SASEGT. V lost 2 bases and J lost 8; bases outside the gene matches: 3.